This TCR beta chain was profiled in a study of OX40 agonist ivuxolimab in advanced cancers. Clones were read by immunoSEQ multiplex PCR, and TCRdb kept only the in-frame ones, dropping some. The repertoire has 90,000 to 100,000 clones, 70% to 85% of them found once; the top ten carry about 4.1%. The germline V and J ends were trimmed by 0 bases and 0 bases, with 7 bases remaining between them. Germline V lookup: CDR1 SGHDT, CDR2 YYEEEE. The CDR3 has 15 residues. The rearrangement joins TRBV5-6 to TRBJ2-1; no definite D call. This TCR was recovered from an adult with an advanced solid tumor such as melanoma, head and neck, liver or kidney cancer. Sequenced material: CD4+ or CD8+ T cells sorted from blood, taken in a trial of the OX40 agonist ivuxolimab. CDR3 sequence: CASSLVSSSYNEQFF. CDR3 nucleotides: TGTGCCAGCAGCTTGGTTAGCAGCTCCTACAATGAGCAGTTCTTC. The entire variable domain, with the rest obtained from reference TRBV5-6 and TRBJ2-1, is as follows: DAGVTQSPTHLIKTRGQQVTLRCSPKSGHDTVSWYQQALGQGPQFIFQYYEEEERQRGNFPDRFSGHQFPNYSSELNVNALLLGDSALYLCASSLVSSSYNEQFFGPGTRLTVL.